This T cell receptor (beta chain) originates from a study of blood T cells in healthy people across ages. A second PCR, run for roughly 7 to 12 cycles, used a sample-barcoded 5' primer plus a J-beta primer mix. In TCRdb, the 5' RACE reads were re-called with MiXCR into one record per CDR3 protein. The table has around 870,000 distinct CDR3 sequences, under 30% seen once. Looked up from germline, CDR1 is MNHEY and CDR2 is SVGAGI. Losses at the gene ends were 2 bases for V and 7 bases for J; bases not matched to a gene: 8. The CDR3 extends over 15 amino acids. The J gene is TRBJ1-1, the V gene TRBV6-5, with TRBD1 matching over 9 bases. The TCR sequence derives from an elderly woman in good health. Sequencing was carried out using blood. The CDR3 DNA sequence: TGTGCCAGCAGTTACGACTCCGGGACAGGGAGTGAAGCTTTCTTT. Its translation: CASSYDSGTGSEAFF.